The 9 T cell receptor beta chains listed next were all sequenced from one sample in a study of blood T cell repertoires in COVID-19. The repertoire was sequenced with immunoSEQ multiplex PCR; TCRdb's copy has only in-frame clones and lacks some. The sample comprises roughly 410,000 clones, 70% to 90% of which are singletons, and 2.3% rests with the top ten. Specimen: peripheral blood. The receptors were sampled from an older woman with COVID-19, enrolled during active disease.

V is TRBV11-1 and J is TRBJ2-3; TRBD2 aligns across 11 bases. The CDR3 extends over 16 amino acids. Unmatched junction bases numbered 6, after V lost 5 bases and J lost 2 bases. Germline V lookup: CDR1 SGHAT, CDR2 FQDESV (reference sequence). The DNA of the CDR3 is TGTGCCAGCAGCCCACTAGCGGGGGCCCTCACAGATACGCAGTATTTT. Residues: CASSPLAGALTDTQYF.

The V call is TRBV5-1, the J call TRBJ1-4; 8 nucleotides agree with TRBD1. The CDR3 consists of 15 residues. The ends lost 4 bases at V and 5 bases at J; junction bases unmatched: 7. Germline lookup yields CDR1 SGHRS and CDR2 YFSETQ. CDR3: CASSRTGTGNEKLFF. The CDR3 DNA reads TGCGCCAGCAGCCGAACCGGGACAGGCAATGAAAAACTGTTTTTT.

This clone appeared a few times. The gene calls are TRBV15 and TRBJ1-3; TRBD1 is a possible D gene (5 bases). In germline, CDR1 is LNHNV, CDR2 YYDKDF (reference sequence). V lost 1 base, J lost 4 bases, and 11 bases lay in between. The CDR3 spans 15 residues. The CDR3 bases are TGTGCCACCAGCAGAGGGGGGGACCCCGGAAACACCATATATTTT. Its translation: CATSRGGDPGNTIYF.

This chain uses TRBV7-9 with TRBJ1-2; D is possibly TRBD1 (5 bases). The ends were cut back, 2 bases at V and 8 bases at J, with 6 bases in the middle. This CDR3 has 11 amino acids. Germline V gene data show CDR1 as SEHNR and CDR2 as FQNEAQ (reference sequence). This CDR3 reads CASSLTGGYTF. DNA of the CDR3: TGTGCCAGCAGCTTAACAGGCGGCTACACCTTC.

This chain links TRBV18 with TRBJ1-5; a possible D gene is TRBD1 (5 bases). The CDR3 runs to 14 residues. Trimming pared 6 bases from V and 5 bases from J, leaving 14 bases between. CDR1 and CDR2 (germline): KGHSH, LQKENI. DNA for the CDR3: TGTGCCAGCTCGTTCGGGACTCGAGATCAGCCCCAGCATTTT. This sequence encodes CASSFGTRDQPQHF. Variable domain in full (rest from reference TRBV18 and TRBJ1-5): NAGVMQNPRHLVRRRGQEARLRCSPMKGHSHVYWYRQLPEEGLKFMVYLQKENIIDESGMPKERFSAEFPKEGPSILRIQQVVRGDSAAYFCASSFGTRDQPQHFGDGTRLSIL.

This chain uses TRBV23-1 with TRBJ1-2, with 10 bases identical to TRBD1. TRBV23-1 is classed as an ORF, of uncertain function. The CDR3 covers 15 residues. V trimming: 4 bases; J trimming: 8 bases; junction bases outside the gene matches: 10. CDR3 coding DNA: TGCGCCAGCAGTCCTCGACAGGGGGCAAGCGGCGGCTACACCTTC. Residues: CASSPRQGASGGYTF.

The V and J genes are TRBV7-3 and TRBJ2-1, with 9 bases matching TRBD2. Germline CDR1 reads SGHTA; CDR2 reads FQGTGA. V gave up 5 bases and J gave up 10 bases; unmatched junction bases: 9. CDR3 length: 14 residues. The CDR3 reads CASSPAGGPKEQFF. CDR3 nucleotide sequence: TGTGCCAGCAGCCCCGCGGGGGGGCCGAAGGAGCAGTTCTTC.

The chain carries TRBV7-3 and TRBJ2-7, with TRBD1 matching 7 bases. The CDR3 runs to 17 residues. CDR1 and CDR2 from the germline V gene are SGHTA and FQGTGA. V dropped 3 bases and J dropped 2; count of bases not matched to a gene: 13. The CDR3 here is CASSLPIGQETPYEQYF. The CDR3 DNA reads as TGTGCCAGCAGCTTGCCGATCGGACAGGAGACTCCCTACGAGCAGTACTTC.

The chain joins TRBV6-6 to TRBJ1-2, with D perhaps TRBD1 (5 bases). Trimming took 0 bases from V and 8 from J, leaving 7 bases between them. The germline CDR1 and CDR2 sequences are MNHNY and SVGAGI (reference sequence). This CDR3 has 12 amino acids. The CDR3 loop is CASSYSGRGYTF. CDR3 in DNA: TGTGCCAGCAGTTACTCGGGGCGGGGCTACACCTTC.